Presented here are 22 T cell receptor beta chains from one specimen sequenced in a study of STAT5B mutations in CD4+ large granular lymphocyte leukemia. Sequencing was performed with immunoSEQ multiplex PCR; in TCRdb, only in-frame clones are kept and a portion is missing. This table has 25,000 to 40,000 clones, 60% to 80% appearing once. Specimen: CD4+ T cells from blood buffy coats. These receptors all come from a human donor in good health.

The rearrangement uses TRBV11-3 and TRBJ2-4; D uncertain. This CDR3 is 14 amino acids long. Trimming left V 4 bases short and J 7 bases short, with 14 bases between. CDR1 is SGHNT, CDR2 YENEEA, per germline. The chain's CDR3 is CASSSRVGSNIQYF. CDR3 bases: TGTGCCAGCAGCTCACGGGTGGGTTCGAACATTCAGTACTTC.

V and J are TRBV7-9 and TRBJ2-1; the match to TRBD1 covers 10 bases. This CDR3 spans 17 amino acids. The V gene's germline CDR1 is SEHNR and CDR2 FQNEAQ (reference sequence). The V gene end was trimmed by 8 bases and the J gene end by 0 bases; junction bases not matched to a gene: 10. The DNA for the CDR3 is TGTGCCAGCGCTTCCGGGACAGGGGCTATCTCCTACAATGAGCAGTTCTTC. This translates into CASASGTGAISYNEQFF.

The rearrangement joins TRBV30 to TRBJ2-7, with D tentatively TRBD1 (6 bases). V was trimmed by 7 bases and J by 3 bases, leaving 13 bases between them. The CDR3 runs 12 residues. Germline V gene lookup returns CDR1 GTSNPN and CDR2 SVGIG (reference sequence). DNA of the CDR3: TGTGCCTCTAGGGGGAGAGACTACGAGCAGTACTTC. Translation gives CASRGRDYEQYF.

The CDR3 DNA reads TGTGCCAGCAGCTTAGACACGGGAGAGTATAATGAGCAGTTCTTC. Protein product: CASSLDTGEYNEQFF. V gene TRBV11-2 combines with J gene TRBJ2-1, with TRBD2 as a possible D gene (6 bases). This CDR3 contains 15 residues. Germline V gene sequence: CDR1 SGHAT, CDR2 FQNNGV. Trimming cost V 0 bases and J 7 bases, with 13 bases left between them.

The CDR3 DNA is TGTGCCAGCACCCGTGGGGCAGGGGAGGGTAACACCATATATTTT. This translates into CASTRGAGEGNTIYF. The chain links TRBV6-1 to TRBJ1-3, with D possibly being TRBD1 (6 bases). The CDR3 length is 15 residues. V lost 7 bases to trimming and J lost 7 bases, with 20 bases between them. Germline loops: CDR1 MNHNS, CDR2 SASEGT.

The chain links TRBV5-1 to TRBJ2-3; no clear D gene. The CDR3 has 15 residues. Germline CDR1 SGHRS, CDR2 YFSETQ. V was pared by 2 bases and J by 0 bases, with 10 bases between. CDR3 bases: TGCGCCAGCAGCTTTGATCTTCCCAGCACAGATACGCAGTATTTT. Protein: CASSFDLPSTDTQYF.

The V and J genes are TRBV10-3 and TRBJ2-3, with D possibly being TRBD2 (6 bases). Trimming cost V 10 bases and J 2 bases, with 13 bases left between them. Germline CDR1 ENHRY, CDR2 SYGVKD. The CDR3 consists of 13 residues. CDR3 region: CATASAFTDTQYF. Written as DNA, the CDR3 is TGTGCCACCGCTAGCGCTTTCACAGATACGCAGTATTTT.

CDR3 nucleotide sequence: TGTGCCAGCTCACCACGGACGGTCTCTGGAAACACCATATATTTT. Translated, it gives CASSPRTVSGNTIYF. The V and J genes are TRBV18 and TRBJ1-3; D is unclear. The germline V gene encodes CDR1 KGHSH and CDR2 LQKENI. This CDR3 is 15 amino acids long. Trimming cost V 1 base and J 0 bases, with 7 bases left between them.

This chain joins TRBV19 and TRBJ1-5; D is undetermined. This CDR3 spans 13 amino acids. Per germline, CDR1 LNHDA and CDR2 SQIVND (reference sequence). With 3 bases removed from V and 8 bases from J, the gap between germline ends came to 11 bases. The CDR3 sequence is CASSIIGVEPQHF. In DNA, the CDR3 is TGTGCCAGTAGTATCATCGGGGTAGAGCCCCAGCATTTT.

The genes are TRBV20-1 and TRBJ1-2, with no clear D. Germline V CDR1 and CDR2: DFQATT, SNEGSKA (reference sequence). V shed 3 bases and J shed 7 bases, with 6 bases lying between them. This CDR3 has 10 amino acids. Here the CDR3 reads CSASYGGYTF. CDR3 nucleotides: TGCAGTGCTAGCTATGGTGGCTACACCTTC.

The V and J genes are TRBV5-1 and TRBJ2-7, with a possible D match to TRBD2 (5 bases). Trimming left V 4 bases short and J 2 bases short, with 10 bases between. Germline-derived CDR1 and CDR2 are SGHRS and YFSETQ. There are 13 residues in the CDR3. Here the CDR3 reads CASSEGSPYEQYF. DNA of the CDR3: TGCGCCAGCAGCGAGGGATCACCCTACGAGCAGTACTTC.

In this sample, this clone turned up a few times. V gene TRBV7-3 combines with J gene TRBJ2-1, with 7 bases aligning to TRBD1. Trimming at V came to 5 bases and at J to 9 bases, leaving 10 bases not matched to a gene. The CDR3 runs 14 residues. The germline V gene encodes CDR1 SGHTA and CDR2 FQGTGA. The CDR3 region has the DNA TGTGCCAGCAGCCAAAGGGGGCTCAAGGGTGAGCAGTTCTTC. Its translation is CASSQRGLKGEQFF.

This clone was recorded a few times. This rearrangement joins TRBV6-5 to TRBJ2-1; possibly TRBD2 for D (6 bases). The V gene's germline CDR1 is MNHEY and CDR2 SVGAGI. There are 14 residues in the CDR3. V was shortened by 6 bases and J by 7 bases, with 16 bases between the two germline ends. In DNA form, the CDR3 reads TGTGCCAGCAGGTCCGGGGGAGTTGTGAATGAGCAGTTCTTC. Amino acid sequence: CASRSGGVVNEQFF.

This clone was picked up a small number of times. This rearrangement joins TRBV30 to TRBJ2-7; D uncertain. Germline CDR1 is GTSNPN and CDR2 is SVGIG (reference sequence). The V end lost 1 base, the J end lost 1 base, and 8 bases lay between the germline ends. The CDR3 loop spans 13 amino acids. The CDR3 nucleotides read TGTGCCTGGAGTGGTCCTGGGTCCTACGAGCAGTACTTC. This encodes CAWSGPGSYEQYF.

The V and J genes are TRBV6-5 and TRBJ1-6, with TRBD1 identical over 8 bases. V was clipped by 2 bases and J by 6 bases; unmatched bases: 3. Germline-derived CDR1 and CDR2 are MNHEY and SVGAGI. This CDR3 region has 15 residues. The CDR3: CASSYETGVNSPLHF. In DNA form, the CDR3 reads TGTGCCAGCAGTTACGAGACAGGGGTTAATTCACCCCTCCACTTT.

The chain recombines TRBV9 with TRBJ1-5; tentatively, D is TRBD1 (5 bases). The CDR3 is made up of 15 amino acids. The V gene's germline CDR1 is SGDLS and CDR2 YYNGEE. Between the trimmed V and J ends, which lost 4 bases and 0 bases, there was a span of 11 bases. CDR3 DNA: TGTGCCAGCAGCCGGGGCAGTTATAGCAATCAGCCCCAGCATTTT. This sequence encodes CASSRGSYSNQPQHF.

The CDR3 sequence: CASSPSGSFNEQFF. Written as DNA, the CDR3 is TGTGCCAGCAGCCCTAGCGGGAGTTTCAATGAGCAGTTCTTC. This sequence joins TRBV11-2 and TRBJ2-1; TRBD2 matches 10 bases. The CDR3 contains 14 residues. Germline CDR1 and CDR2: SGHAT and FQNNGV. After removal of 5 bases from V and 6 bases from J, the junction contained 4 bases not matched to a gene.

The CDR3 is CASSPGRTSGIGETQYF. CDR3 DNA: TGTGCCAGCAGCCCAGGGCGGACTAGCGGGATTGGAGAGACCCAGTACTTC. The J gene is TRBJ2-5, the V gene TRBV7-6, with 12 nucleotides matching TRBD2. The junction had 11 bases not matched to a gene; V was cut back by 5 bases and J by 4 bases. This CDR3 spans 17 amino acids. The germline gives CDR1 SGHVS, CDR2 FNYEAQ.

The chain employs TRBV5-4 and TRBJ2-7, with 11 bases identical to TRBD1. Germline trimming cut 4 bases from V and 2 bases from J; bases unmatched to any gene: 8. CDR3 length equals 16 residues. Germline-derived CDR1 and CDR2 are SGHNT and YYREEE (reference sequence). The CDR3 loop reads CASSPTGGQGAYEQYF. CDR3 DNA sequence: TGTGCCAGCAGCCCAACTGGGGGACAGGGGGCCTACGAGCAGTACTTC.

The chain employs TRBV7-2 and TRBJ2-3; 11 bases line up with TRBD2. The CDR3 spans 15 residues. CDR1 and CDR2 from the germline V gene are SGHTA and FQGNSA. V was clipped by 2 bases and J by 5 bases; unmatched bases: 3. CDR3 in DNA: TGTGCCAGCAGCTTAAGTCTAGCGGGGGGAGATACGCAGTATTTT. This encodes CASSLSLAGGDTQYF.

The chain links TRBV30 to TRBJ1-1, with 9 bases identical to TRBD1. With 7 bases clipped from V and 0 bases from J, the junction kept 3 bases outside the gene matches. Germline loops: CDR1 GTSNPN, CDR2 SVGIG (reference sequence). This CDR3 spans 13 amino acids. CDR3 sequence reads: CASRDRVNTEAFF. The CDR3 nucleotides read TGTGCCTCCCGGGACAGGGTGAACACTGAAGCTTTCTTT. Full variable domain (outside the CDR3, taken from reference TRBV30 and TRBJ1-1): SQTIHQWPATLVQPVGSPLSLECTVEGTSNPNLYWYRQAAGRGLQLLFYSVGIGQISSEVPQNLSASRPQDRQFILSSKKLLLSDSGFYLCASRDRVNTEAFFGQGTRLTVV.

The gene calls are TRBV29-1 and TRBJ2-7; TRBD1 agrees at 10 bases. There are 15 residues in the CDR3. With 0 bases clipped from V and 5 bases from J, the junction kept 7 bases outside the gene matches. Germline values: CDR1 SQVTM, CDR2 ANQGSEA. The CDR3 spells CSVEDRQGADHEQYF. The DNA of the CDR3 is TGCAGCGTTGAAGACCGACAGGGGGCGGACCACGAGCAGTACTTC.